Reported below is one TCR beta chain. Its antigen is unidentified. The table came from immunoSEQ multiplex PCR; TCRdb's copy has only in-frame clones and leaves some out. The sample records around 33,000 clones, over 80% being singletons. The V gene's germline CDR1 is SGDLS and CDR2 YYNGEE. This CDR3 comprises 15 residues. V was cut by 0 bases and J by 7 bases, with 13 bases left in between. This entry belongs to a study of PD-1 blockade in mismatch repair-deficient tumors. General study findings and limits: Tumor-resident clones, often undetectable pretreatment in blood, expanded then contracted after pembrolizumab.

The specimen was PBMCs, collected less than 7 weeks after starting pembrolizumab. J is TRBJ2-2 and V is TRBV9; no firm D call. The TCR sequence derives from an adult with mismatch repair-deficient cancer. CDR3 coding DNA: TGTGCCAGCAGCGTAGATCCCCTAGTCAGCGGGGAGCTGTTTTTT. It encodes CASSVDPLVSGELFF.